A selection of T cell receptor beta chains follows, all from one sample in a study of OX40 agonist ivuxolimab in advanced cancers. Sequencing used immunoSEQ multiplex PCR; TCRdb keeps in-frame clones, though not all of them. In the table there are about 50,000 clones, 75% to 80% of which are singletons. The sample was CD4+ or CD8+ T cells sorted from blood, taken in a trial of the OX40 agonist ivuxolimab. These receptors all come from an adult with an advanced solid tumor such as melanoma, head and neck, liver or kidney cancer. The conserved cysteine and the conserved F or W are not part of the CDR3 here.

V gene	J gene	CDR3 protein
TRBV7-2	TRBJ1-2	ASSFGQGQGYT
TRBV5-1	TRBJ2-7	ASSLGQGREQY
TRBV5-1	TRBJ2-1	ASSLGGGPRAGAYNEQF
TRBV5-1	TRBJ1-2	ASSPDPGTAGGYT
TRBV5-4	TRBJ2-1	ASSLAGTQAYNEQF
TRBV6-5	TRBJ2-2	ASRTQGNTGELF
TRBV19	TRBJ1-1	ASSPSSGWGGEAF
TRBV11-2	TRBJ1-1	ASSFHRVTEAF
TRBV6-5	TRBJ2-7	ASSYRGVGTYEQY
TRBV5-1	TRBJ2-3	ASSSDSPGATDTQY
TRBV10-2	TRBJ2-3	ASSPTRLAGGSTDTQY
TRBV16	TRBJ1-5	ASSQLQRGQPQH
TRBV4-1	TRBJ2-5	ASSQGVSGQLETQY
TRBV10-2	TRBJ1-2	ASSSRVRSGYT